The sequence of this T cell receptor beta chain was determined in a study of shared clonotypes between healthy human individuals. V trimming: 5 bases; J trimming: 5 bases; junction bases outside the gene matches: 3. The CDR3 has 15 amino acids. The germline gives CDR1 SGHNT, CDR2 YENEEA. Libraries were prepared by immunoSEQ multiplex PCR; TCRdb keeps only in-frame clonotypes and omits some of them. The top ten clones hold roughly 1.5% of a sample with about 980,000 clones, over 60% of them seen once. Sequenced sample: memory CD4+ T cells sorted from blood. Subset noted: CD45RA-negative fraction. The receptor's source is a man aged 18 to 35 in good health. The J gene is TRBJ2-1, the V gene TRBV11-3, with 13 nucleotides matching TRBD2. CDR3 DNA: TGTGCCAGCAGCCGGACTAGCGGGGGACACAATGAGCAGTTCTTC. Its translation is CASSRTSGGHNEQFF.